One and the same sample provided the 4 T cell receptor beta chains below, sequenced in a study of beta chain features in type 1 diabetes. Study conclusions and caveats: In every one of the four CD4+ subsets, TCRB CDR3s were moderately but significantly shorter in Type 1 diabetes patients.

Expressed TCRB transcripts were sequenced, since all the RNA that had been isolated was reverse transcribed. Profiling relied on immunoSEQ multiplex PCR, and the TCRdb table lists in-frame clones only, not all of them. The sample contains hundreds of thousands of clones, about 14% of which appear only once. Their antigens are not known. The source material was naive CD4+ T cells from blood. The receptors stem from a man between 18 and 29 years old with type 1 diabetes.

This clone was counted between two and nine times. The chain carries TRBV25-1 and TRBJ2-1; 11 bases are a match to TRBD1. The CDR3 length is 16 residues. V lost 5 bases and J lost 2; bases outside the gene matches: 5. Germline V gene data show CDR1 as MGHDK and CDR2 as SYGVNS. CDR3 sequence: CASSKPGQGAYNEQFF. Written as DNA, the CDR3 is TGTGCCAGCAGTAAACCGGGACAGGGGGCCTACAATGAGCAGTTCTTC.

The V call is TRBV7-9, the J call TRBJ1-2, with D tentatively TRBD1 (5 bases). This CDR3 comprises 14 residues. Germline V lookup: CDR1 SEHNR, CDR2 FQNEAQ (reference sequence). Trimming took 0 bases from V and 4 from J, leaving 9 bases between them. CDR3 protein: CASSLAEGAYGYTF. CDR3 sequence (DNA): TGTGCCAGCAGCTTAGCGGAAGGGGCCTATGGCTACACCTTC.

Only a few counts were recorded for this clone. The CDR3, as DNA: TGTGCCAGCAGCGGGGGACTGCCGGACTCGGACGGCTACACCTTC. This gives the protein CASSGGLPDSDGYTF. V is TRBV9 and J is TRBJ1-2, with a tentative D call TRBD1 (5 bases). The CDR3 has 15 residues. The V gene's germline CDR1 is SGDLS and CDR2 YYNGEE. The ends were cut back, 3 bases at V and 8 bases at J, with 20 bases in the middle.

CDR3 loop: CASTLLAREGNEQFF. Written as DNA, the CDR3 is TGTGCCAGCACCCTACTAGCGCGAGAGGGGAATGAGCAGTTCTTC. The chain recombines TRBV27 with TRBJ2-1, with TRBD2 matching over 7 bases. The V and J ends lost 7 bases and 7 bases, in that order; junction bases with no gene match: 13. The CDR3 loop spans 15 amino acids. Per the germline V gene, CDR1 is MNHEY and CDR2 is SMNVEV (reference sequence).